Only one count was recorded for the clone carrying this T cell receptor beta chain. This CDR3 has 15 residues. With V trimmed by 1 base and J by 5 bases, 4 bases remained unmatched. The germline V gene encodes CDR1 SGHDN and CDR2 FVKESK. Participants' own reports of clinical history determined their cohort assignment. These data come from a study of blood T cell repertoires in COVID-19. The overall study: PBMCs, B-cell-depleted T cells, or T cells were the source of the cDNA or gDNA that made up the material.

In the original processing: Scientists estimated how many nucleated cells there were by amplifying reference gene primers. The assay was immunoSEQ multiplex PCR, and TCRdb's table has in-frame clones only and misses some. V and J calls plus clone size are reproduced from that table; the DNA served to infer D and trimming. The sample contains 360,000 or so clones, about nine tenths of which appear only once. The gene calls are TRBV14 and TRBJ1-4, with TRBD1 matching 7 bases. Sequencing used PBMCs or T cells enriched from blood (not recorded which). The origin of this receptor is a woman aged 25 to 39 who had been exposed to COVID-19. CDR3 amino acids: CASSQGDRRNEKLFF. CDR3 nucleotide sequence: TGTGCCAGCAGCCAAGGGGACAGAAGAAATGAAAAACTGTTTTTT.